This note documents a single TCR beta chain sequence. The PCR employed 60 Vbeta primers together with 13 Jbeta primers. TCRdb's table, derived via immunoSEQ multiplex PCR, lists solely in-frame clones and lacks some. The sample contains 140,000 to 150,000 clones, over 75% of which appear only once. CDR1 is SGHRS, CDR2 YFSETQ, per germline. Losses at the gene ends were 1 base for V and 0 bases for J; bases not matched to a gene: 12. CDR3 length: 18 residues. The sample originates from a study of cytomegalovirus exposure and HLA in healthy donors. This clonotype was obtained from a young woman in good health and CMV-seronegative. V gene TRBV5-1 combines with J gene TRBJ1-1, with 7 bases fitting TRBD1. Material: PBMCs. CDR3 sequence reads: CASSLLYGTATMNTEAFF. As DNA, the CDR3 is TGCGCCAGCAGCTTGCTTTACGGGACAGCTACCATGAACACTGAAGCTTTCTTT.